This T cell receptor (beta chain) was recorded in a study of blood T cell repertoires in COVID-19. The table came from immunoSEQ multiplex PCR; TCRdb's copy has only in-frame clones and leaves some out. Here the sample spans just under 150,000 clones, roughly 82% being singletons. The CDR3 contains 14 residues. In germline, CDR1 is MNHEY, CDR2 SVGAGI. Trimming cost V 4 bases and J 5 bases, with 14 bases left between them. The chain is built from TRBV6-5 and TRBJ1-1, with D tentatively TRBD1 (5 bases). This clonotype originated in a human donor in a cohort sampled during active COVID-19. The sequenced sample consisted of peripheral blood. CDR3 bases: TGTGCCAGCAGTTCCCCGGGGGGAGGGACTGAAGCTTTCTTT. It yields the protein CASSSPGGGTEAFF.